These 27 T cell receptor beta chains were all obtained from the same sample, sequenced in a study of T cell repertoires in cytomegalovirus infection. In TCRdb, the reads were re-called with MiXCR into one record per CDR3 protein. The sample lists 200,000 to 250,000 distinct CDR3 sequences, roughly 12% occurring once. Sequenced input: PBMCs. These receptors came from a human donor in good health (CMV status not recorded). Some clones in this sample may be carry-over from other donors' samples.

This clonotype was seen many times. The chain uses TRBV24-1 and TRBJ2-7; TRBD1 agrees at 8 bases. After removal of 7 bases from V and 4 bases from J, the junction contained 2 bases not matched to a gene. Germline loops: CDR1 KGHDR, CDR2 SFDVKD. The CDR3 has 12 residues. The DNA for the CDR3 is TGTGCCACCAGCTGGACAGGGTACGAGCAGTACTTC. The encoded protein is CATSWTGYEQYF.

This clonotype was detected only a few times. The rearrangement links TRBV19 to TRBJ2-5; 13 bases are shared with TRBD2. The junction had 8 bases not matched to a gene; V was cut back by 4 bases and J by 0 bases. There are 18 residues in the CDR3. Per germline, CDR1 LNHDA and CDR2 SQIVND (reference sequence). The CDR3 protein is CASSRPTSGGPYQETQYF. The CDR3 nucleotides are TGTGCCAGTAGTAGGCCGACTAGCGGGGGGCCGTACCAAGAGACCCAGTACTTC.

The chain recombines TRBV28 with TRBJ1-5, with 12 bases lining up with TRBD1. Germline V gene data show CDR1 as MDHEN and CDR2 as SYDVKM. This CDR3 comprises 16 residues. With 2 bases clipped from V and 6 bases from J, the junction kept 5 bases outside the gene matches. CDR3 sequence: CASSLGDRGRVQPQHF. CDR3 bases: TGTGCCAGCAGTTTAGGGGACAGGGGGCGCGTTCAGCCCCAGCATTTT. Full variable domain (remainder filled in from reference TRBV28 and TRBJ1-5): DVKVTQSSRYLVKRTGEKVFLECVQDMDHENMFWYRQDPGLGLRLIYFSYDVKMKEKGDIPEGYSVSREKKERFSLILESASTNQTSMYLCASSLGDRGRVQPQHFGDGTRLSIL.

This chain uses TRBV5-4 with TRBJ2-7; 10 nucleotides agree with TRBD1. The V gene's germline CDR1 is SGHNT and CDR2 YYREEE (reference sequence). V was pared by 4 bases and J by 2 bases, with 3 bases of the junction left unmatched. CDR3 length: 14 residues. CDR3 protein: CASSVDRGPYEQYF. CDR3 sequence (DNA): TGTGCCAGCAGCGTTGACAGGGGGCCCTACGAGCAGTACTTC.

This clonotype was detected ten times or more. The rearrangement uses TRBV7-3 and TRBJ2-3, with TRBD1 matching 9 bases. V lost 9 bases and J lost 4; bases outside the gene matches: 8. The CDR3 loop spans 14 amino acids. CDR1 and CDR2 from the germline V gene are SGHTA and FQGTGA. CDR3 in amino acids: CASGTGSGADTQYF. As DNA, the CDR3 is TGTGCCAGTGGGACAGGGTCAGGGGCAGATACGCAGTATTTT.

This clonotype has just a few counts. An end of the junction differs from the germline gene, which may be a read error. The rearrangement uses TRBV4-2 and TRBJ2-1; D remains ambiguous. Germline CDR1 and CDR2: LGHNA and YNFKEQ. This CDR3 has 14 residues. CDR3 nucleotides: TGTGCCAGCAGCCAAGATTACAGCGTCCCGCCGGTCCTCTTC. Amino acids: CASSQDYSVPPVLF.

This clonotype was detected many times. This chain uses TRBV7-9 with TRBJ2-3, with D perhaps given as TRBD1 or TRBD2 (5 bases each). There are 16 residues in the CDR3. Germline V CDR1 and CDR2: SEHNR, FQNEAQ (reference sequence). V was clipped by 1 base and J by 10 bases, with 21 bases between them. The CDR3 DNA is TGTGCCAGCAGCTTAGAAGCGGCCGAGGTCAGGGCGGCGCAGTATTTT. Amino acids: CASSLEAAEVRAAQYF. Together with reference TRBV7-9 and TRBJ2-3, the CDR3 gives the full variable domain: DTGVSQNPRHKITKRGQNVTFRCDPISEHNRLYWYRQTLGQGPEFLTYFQNEAQLEKSRLLSDRFSAERPKGSFSTLEIQRTEQGDSAMYLCASSLEAAEVRAAQYFGPGTRLTVL.

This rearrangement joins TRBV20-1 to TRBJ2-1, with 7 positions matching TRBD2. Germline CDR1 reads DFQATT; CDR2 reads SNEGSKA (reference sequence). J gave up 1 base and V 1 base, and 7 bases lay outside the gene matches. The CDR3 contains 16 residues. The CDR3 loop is CSARGRTRRSYNEQFF. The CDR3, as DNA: TGCAGTGCTAGAGGGCGGACTAGGCGGTCCTACAATGAGCAGTTCTTC.

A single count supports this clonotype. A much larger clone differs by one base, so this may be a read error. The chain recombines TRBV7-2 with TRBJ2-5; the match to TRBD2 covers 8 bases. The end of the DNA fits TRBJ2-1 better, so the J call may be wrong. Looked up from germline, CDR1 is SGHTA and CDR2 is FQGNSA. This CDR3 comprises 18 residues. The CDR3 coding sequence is TGTGCCAGCAGCCCTGGGGGGGTAGCGGGGAGGCGGGGCGAGACCCAGTTCTTC. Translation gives CASSPGGVAGRRGETQFF.

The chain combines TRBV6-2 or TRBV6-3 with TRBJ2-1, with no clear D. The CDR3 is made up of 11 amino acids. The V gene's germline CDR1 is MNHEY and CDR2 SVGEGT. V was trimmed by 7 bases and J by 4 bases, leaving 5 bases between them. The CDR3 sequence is CASTGYNEQFF. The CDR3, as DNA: TGTGCCAGCACCGGATACAATGAGCAGTTCTTC.

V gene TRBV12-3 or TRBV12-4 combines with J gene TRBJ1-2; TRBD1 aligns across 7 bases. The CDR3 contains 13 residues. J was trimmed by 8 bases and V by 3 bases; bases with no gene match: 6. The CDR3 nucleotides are TGTGCCAGCAGTTTCGAGGGGGCGCAGGGCTACACCTTC. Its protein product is CASSFEGAQGYTF.

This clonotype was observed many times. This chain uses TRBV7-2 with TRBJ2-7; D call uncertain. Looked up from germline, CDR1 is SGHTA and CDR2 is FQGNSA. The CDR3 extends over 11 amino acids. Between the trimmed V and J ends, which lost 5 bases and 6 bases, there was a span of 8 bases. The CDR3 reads CASSNTPEQYF. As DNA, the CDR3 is TGTGCCAGCAGCAACACCCCCGAGCAGTACTTC. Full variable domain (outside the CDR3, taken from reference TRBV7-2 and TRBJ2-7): GAGVSQSPSNKVTEKGKDVELRCDPISGHTALYWYRQSLGQGLEFLIYFQGNSAPDKSGLPSDRFSAERTGGSVSTLTIQRTQQEDSAVYLCASSNTPEQYFGPGTRLTVT.

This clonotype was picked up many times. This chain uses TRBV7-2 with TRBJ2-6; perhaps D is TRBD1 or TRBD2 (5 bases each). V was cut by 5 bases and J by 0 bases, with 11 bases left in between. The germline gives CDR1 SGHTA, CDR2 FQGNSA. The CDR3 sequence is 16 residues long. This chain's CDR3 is CASSQGRLSGANVLTF. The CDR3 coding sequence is TGTGCCAGCAGCCAGGGACGGCTCTCTGGGGCCAACGTCCTGACTTTC.

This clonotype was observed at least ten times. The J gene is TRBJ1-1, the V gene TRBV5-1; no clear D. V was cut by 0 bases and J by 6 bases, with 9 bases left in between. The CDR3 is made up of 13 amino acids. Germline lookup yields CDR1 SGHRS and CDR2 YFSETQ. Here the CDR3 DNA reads TGCGCCAGCAGCTTGGGTATCTTCGCTGAAGCTTTCTTT. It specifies CASSLGIFAEAFF.

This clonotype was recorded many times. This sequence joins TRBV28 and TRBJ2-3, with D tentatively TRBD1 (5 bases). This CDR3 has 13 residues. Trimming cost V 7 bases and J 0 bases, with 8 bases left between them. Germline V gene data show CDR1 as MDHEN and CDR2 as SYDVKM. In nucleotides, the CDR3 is TGTGCCAGCAAGACAGCGAGCACAGATACGCAGTATTTT. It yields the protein CASKTASTDTQYF.

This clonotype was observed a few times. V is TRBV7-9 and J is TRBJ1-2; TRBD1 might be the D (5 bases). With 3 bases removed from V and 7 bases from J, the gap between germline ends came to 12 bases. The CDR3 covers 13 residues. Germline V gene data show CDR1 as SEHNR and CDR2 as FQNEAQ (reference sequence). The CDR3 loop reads CASSLGGKAGYTF. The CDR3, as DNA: TGTGCCAGCAGCTTGGGGGGTAAGGCTGGCTACACCTTC.

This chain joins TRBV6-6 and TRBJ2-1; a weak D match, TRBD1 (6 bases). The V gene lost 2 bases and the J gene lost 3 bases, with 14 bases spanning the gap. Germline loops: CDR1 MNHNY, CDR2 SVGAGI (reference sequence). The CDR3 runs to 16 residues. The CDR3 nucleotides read TGTGCCAGCAGTTACCCACAGGGACCAGACTACAATGAGCAGTTCTTC. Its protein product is CASSYPQGPDYNEQFF.

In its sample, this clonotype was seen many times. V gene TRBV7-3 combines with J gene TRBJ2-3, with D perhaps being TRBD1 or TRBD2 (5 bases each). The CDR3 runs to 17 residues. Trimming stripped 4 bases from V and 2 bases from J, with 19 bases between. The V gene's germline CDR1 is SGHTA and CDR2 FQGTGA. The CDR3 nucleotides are TGTGCCAGCAGCTCGGAGCCGCCGGGACCACTCACAGATACGCAGTATTTT. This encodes CASSSEPPGPLTDTQYF.

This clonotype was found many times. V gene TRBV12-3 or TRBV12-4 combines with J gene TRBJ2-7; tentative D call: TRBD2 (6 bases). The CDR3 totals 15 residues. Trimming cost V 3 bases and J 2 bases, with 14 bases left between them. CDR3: CASSFDPGVTYEQYF. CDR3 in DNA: TGTGCCAGCAGTTTTGATCCGGGAGTGACCTACGAGCAGTACTTC.

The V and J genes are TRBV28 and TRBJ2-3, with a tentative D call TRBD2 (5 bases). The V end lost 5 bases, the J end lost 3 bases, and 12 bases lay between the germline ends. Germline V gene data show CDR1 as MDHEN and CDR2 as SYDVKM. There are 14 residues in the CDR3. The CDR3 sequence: CASSPQEATDTQYF. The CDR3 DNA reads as TGTGCCAGCAGTCCCCAGGAGGCTACAGATACGCAGTATTTT. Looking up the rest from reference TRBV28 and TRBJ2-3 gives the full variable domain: DVKVTQSSRYLVKRTGEKVFLECVQDMDHENMFWYRQDPGLGLRLIYFSYDVKMKEKGDIPEGYSVSREKKERFSLILESASTNQTSMYLCASSPQEATDTQYFGPGTRLTVL.

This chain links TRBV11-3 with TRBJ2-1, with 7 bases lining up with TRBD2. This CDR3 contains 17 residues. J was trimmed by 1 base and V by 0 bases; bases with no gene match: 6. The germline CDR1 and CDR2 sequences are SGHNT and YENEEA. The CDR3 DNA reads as TGTGCCAGCAGCTTAGAGGGAGGGGCAGGATCCTACAATGAGCAGTTCTTC. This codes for CASSLEGGAGSYNEQFF. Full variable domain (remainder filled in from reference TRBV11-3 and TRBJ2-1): EAGVVQSPRYKIIEKKQPVAFWCNPISGHNTLYWYLQNLGQGPELLIRYENEEAVDDSQLPKDRFSAERLKGVDSTLKIQPAELGDSAVYLCASSLEGGAGSYNEQFFGPGTRLTVL.

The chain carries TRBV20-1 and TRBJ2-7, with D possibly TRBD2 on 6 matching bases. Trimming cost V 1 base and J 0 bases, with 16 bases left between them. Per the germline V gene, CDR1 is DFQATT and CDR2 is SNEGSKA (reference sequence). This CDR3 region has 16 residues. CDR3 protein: CSARGGDRYSSYEQYF. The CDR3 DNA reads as TGCAGTGCTAGAGGCGGGGACCGATACTCCTCCTACGAGCAGTACTTC.

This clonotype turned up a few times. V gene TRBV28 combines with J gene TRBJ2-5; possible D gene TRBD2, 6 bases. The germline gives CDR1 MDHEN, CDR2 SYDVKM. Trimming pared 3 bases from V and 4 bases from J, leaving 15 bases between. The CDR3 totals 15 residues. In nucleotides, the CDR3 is TGTGCCAGCAGTTTTGGGGGGAGTGCCCCAGAGACCCAGTACTTC. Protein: CASSFGGSAPETQYF.

CDR3 sequence reads: CASSPMGLLSGGNTIYF. The CDR3, as DNA: TGTGCCAGCAGCCCAATGGGCCTCCTCTCGGGGGGAAACACCATATATTTT. This chain links TRBV7-2 with TRBJ1-3; no clear D. Germline loops: CDR1 SGHTA, CDR2 FQGNSA. Deletions cut 5 bases from V and 4 bases from J, with 21 bases between. CDR3 size: 17 residues.

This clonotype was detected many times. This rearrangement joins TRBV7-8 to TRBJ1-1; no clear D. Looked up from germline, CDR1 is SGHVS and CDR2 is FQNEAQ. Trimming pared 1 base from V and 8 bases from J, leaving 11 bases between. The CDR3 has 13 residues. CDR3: CASSLGTRGEAFF. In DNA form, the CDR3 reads TGTGCCAGCAGCTTAGGTACTAGAGGGGAAGCTTTCTTT.

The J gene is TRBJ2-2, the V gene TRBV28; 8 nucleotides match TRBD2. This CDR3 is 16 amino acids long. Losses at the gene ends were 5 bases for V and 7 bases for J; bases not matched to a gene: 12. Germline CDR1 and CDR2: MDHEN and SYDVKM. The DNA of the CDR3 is TGTGCCAGCAGTATTAGCGGGAATCTCCGGGGCGGGGAGCTGTTTTTT. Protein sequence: CASSISGNLRGGELFF.

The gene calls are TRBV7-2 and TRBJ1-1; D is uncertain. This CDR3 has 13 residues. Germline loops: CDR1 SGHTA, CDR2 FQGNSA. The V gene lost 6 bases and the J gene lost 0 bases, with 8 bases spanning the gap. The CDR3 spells CASRPEMNTEAFF. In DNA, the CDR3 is TGTGCCAGCAGACCCGAGATGAACACTGAAGCTTTCTTT.